The clone carrying this T cell receptor (beta chain) was counted between two and nine times. Its target is unknown. This entry comes from a study of T-cell reconstitution after alpha-beta-depleted transplantation in children. Study-wide results and limits: Alpha-beta T cells present about two months after transplant were reported to originate from several hundred expanded graft clones. Surviving thymic progenitors and recipient T cells were the source of high TCRbeta diversity at day 60 in some patients.

Molecular barcoding with unique molecular identifiers was used for the TCRbeta library. TCRdb passed the PCR reads through MiXCR, listing each CDR3 protein once. The sample holds about 580,000 distinct CDR3 sequences, under 25% seen once. There are 13 residues in the CDR3. CDR1 is SGHKS, CDR2 YYEKEE, per germline (reference sequence). Trimming cost V 3 bases and J 5 bases, with 11 bases left between them. V and J are TRBV5-5 and TRBJ2-5, with D possibly TRBD1 on 5 matching bases. The specimen was PBMCs, mostly from graft donor cells, collected 360 days after TCRalphabeta/CD19-depleted stem cell transplant. The TCR comes from a boy younger than two who had a stem cell transplant for acute myeloid leukemia, so the T cells may come from the graft donor. The CDR3, as DNA: TGTGCCAGCAGCTGGCAGGGTAGGGAGACCCAGTACTTC. Its translation: CASSWQGRETQYF. Full variable domain (outside the CDR3, taken from reference TRBV5-5 and TRBJ2-5): DAGVTQSPTHLIKTRGQQVTLRCSPISGHKSVSWYQQVLGQGPQFIFQYYEKEERGRGNFPDRFSARQFPNYSSELNVNALLLGDSALYLCASSWQGRETQYFGPGTRLLVL.